These 25 T cell receptor beta chains share one sample of origin, sequenced in a study of T cell repertoires in cytomegalovirus infection. A single record per CDR3 protein comes from TCRdb applying MiXCR to the reads. The sample lists a few hundred thousand distinct CDR3 sequences, just under 40% occurring once. Their antigens are not known. This material consisted of cultured PBMCs, taken from culture after CMV antigen stimulation. These receptors were obtained from a human donor in good health (CMV status not recorded). Some clones in this sample may be carry-over from other donors' samples.

The rearrangement joins TRBV11-2 to TRBJ2-1, with D unclear. CDR3 length equals 13 residues. V was cut by 6 bases and J by 4 bases, with 10 bases left in between. Germline CDR1 is SGHAT and CDR2 is FQNNGV. CDR3 coding DNA: TGTGCCAGCAGGTTTGACACGTACAATGAGCAGTTCTTC. Translation gives CASRFDTYNEQFF.

There are a few counts of this clonotype. The chain combines TRBV7-6 with TRBJ2-1; 8 bases fit TRBD2. This CDR3 contains 16 residues. Trimming took 7 bases from V and 3 from J; bases not matched to a gene: 11. Germline V lookup: CDR1 SGHVS, CDR2 FNYEAQ. The CDR3 reads CASTIRLAGDYNEQFF. The DNA for the CDR3 is TGTGCCAGCACCATAAGGCTAGCGGGTGACTACAATGAGCAGTTCTTC. The whole variable domain, remainder taken from reference TRBV7-6 and TRBJ2-1, is GAGVSQSPRYKVTKRGQDVALRCDPISGHVSLYWYRQALGQGPEFLTYFNYEAQQDKSGLPNDRFSAERPEGSISTLTIQRTEQRDSAMYRCASTIRLAGDYNEQFFGPGTRLTVL.

This clonotype was seen more than once but under ten times. The chain uses TRBV6-6 and TRBJ2-7; 7 positions match TRBD2. The trim removed 5 bases at V and 0 bases at J, leaving 7 bases unmatched. The length of the CDR3 is 15 residues. The germline V gene has CDR1 MNHNY and CDR2 SVGAGI (reference sequence). The CDR3 sequence is CASSDVGGSSYEQYF. The CDR3, as DNA: TGTGCCAGCAGTGACGTGGGGGGGAGCTCCTACGAGCAGTACTTC.

The chain's CDR3 is CAGATGDYGYTF. CDR3 DNA sequence: TGTGCCGGCGCGACAGGGGACTATGGCTACACCTTC. The chain carries TRBV19 and TRBJ1-2; 8 bases agree with TRBD1. The CDR3 totals 12 residues. V gave up 11 bases and J gave up 3 bases; unmatched junction bases: 5. In germline, CDR1 is LNHDA, CDR2 SQIVND (reference sequence).

The V and J genes are TRBV7-4 and TRBJ1-6; TRBD1 matches 7 bases. This CDR3 comprises 16 residues. Germline CDR1 is SGHVT and CDR2 is SQSDAQ. V shed 2 bases, J shed 9 bases, and the junction held 10 bases outside the gene matches. CDR3 sequence: CASSLNYRGASSPLHF. The DNA for the CDR3 is TGTGCCAGCAGCTTAAATTACAGGGGTGCGAGTTCACCCCTCCACTTT.

The rearrangement links TRBV6-6 to TRBJ1-1; no clear D gene. CDR1 MNHNY and CDR2 SVGAGI come from the germline V gene (reference sequence). CDR3 length: 13 residues. V was trimmed by 11 bases and J by 1 base, leaving 14 bases between them. CDR3 amino acids: CAGTVQRNTEAFF. CDR3 in DNA: TGTGCCGGAACCGTACAGAGGAACACTGAAGCTTTCTTT.

This clonotype turned up a few times. The chain is built from TRBV10-2 and TRBJ1-1, with a weak D call TRBD1 (5 bases). This CDR3 contains 14 residues. From germline, CDR1 is WSHSY and CDR2 SAAADI. Trimming took off 6 bases at V and 5 bases at J, with 16 bases between the two ends. The DNA of the CDR3 is TGCGCCAGCAGCCCGAACCCGGGGGTTACTGAAGCTTTCTTT. It translates to CASSPNPGVTEAFF.

V usage is TRBV11-2 and J usage is TRBJ2-7; weak D call: TRBD1 (6 bases). Germline V CDR1 and CDR2: SGHAT, FQNNGV. The CDR3 extends over 15 amino acids. V lost 5 bases and J 2 bases, leaving 16 bases between the germline ends. Written as DNA, the CDR3 is TGTGCCAGCAGCATTAGGGGGTCCTGGCCCTACGAGCAGTACTTC. It specifies CASSIRGSWPYEQYF.

The chain is built from TRBV7-2 and TRBJ2-5; the D is unclear. Trimming cost V 0 bases and J 5 bases, with 10 bases left between them. From germline, CDR1 is SGHTA and CDR2 FQGNSA. The CDR3 is 14 residues long. As DNA, the CDR3 is TGTGCCAGCAGCTTAGCCCTCTTTGATGAGACCCAGTACTTC. It yields the protein CASSLALFDETQYF. Drawing the rest from reference TRBV7-2 and TRBJ2-5, the complete variable domain is GAGVSQSPSNKVTEKGKDVELRCDPISGHTALYWYRQSLGQGLEFLIYFQGNSAPDKSGLPSDRFSAERTGGSVSTLTIQRTQQEDSAVYLCASSLALFDETQYFGPGTRLLVL.

The DNA of the CDR3 is TGTGCCAGCACCTCGACCGGGGGACTAGATATTCAAGAGACCCAGTACTTC. Residues: CASTSTGGLDIQETQYF. This chain joins TRBV11-2 and TRBJ2-5; 8 bases line up with TRBD2. The CDR3 consists of 17 residues. The germline CDR1 and CDR2 sequences are SGHAT and FQNNGV. The trim removed 7 bases at V and 2 bases at J, leaving 15 bases unmatched. Variable domain in full (rest from reference TRBV11-2 and TRBJ2-5): EAGVAQSPRYKIIEKRQSVAFWCNPISGHATLYWYQQILGQGPKLLIQFQNNGVVDDSQLPKDRFSAERLKGVDSTLKIQPAKLEDSAVYLCASTSTGGLDIQETQYFGPGTRLLVL.

This clonotype was observed a handful of times. The chain carries TRBV7-9 and TRBJ2-5, with TRBD2 matching over 9 bases. CDR1 and CDR2 (germline): SEHNR, FQNEAQ (reference sequence). Trimming cost V 7 bases and J 2 bases; bases outside gene matches: 11. The CDR3 is 16 residues long. The CDR3 sequence is CASNWWSSGVQETQYF. The DNA for the CDR3 is TGTGCCAGCAACTGGTGGTCTAGCGGGGTACAAGAGACCCAGTACTTC. The full variable domain, with the rest looked up from reference TRBV7-9 and TRBJ2-5, is DTGVSQNPRHKITKRGQNVTFRCDPISEHNRLYWYRQTLGQGPEFLTYFQNEAQLEKSRLLSDRFSAERPKGSFSTLEIQRTEQGDSAMYLCASNWWSSGVQETQYFGPGTRLLVL.

This chain connects TRBV6-1 to TRBJ1-5; D remains ambiguous. CDR1 is MNHNS and CDR2 is SASEGT in the germline V gene. Between the trimmed V and J ends, which lost 2 bases and 0 bases, there was a span of 20 bases. The CDR3 has 19 residues. DNA of the CDR3: TGTGCCAGCAGTGAATTCCCCCGGGCGGCAACTATTAGCAATCAGCCCCAGCATTTT. This sequence encodes CASSEFPRAATISNQPQHF.

This clonotype has only a few counts. The V and J genes are TRBV7-2 and TRBJ2-7, with 9 bases aligning to TRBD1. Germline V gene data show CDR1 as SGHTA and CDR2 as FQGNSA. CDR3 size: 17 residues. Germline trimming cut 6 bases from V and 7 bases from J; bases unmatched to any gene: 19. CDR3 bases: TGTGCCAGCAGGGCAGGGACAGGGCTACCGAATTTCGAAGAGCAGTACTTC. Translating it yields CASRAGTGLPNFEEQYF.

This clonotype has only a few counts. This sequence joins TRBV7-8 and TRBJ2-1; TRBD1 or TRBD2 may be the D gene (5 bases each). Germline assignment: CDR1 SGHVS and CDR2 FQNEAQ. V was trimmed by 5 bases and J by 6 bases, leaving 17 bases between them. The CDR3 is 15 residues long. The CDR3 sequence is CASSPTGTRGNEQFF. In DNA, the CDR3 is TGTGCCAGCAGCCCCACCGGGACCCGGGGCAATGAGCAGTTCTTC.

The chain's CDR3 is CASSLESGTGVTGELFF. The CDR3 DNA reads TGTGCCAGCAGCTTAGAATCCGGGACAGGGGTCACCGGGGAGCTGTTTTTT. V and J are TRBV11-2 and TRBJ2-2; 10 nucleotides line up with TRBD1. CDR3 length: 17 residues. In germline, CDR1 is SGHAT, CDR2 FQNNGV. J gave up 4 bases and V 0 bases, and 5 bases lay outside the gene matches.

V and J are TRBV5-1 and TRBJ1-4, with D perhaps TRBD1 (5 bases). The V gene lost 5 bases and the J gene lost 4 bases, with 9 bases spanning the gap. Germline V gives CDR1 SGHRS, CDR2 YFSETQ. This CDR3 has 13 amino acids. CDR3 DNA: TGCGCCAGCAGGGACAACCTTAATGAAAAACTGTTTTTT. Protein: CASRDNLNEKLFF.

This chain links TRBV6-5 with TRBJ1-2; TRBD1 matches at 7 bases. Germline V lookup: CDR1 MNHEY, CDR2 SVGAGI. The CDR3 covers 14 residues. Trimming cost V 4 bases and J 7 bases; bases outside gene matches: 9. In DNA form, the CDR3 reads TGTGCCAGCAGTTCCCTACAGGGGCAGCGTGGCTACACCTTC. Amino acids: CASSSLQGQRGYTF.

The genes are TRBV6-8 and TRBJ1-6, with 8 nucleotides matching TRBD1. Germline V gives CDR1 MNHGY, CDR2 SAAAGT. V shed 5 bases and J 5 bases; nucleotides not matched to a gene: 8. CDR3 length: 16 amino acids. Written as DNA, the CDR3 is TGTGCCAGCAGTCGACAGGGGTCGGGGAATAATTCACCCCTCCACTTT. This encodes CASSRQGSGNNSPLHF.

This clonotype has just a few counts. The chain has TRBV7-3 and TRBJ2-5; D unclear. Trimming removed 2 bases at V and 0 bases at J, with 10 bases between. The CDR3 loop spans 15 amino acids. CDR1 and CDR2 (germline): SGHTA, FQGTGA. The CDR3 loop is CASSLVMPNQETQYF. CDR3 DNA sequence: TGTGCCAGCAGCTTAGTCATGCCGAACCAAGAGACCCAGTACTTC. Together with reference TRBV7-3 and TRBJ2-5, the CDR3 gives the full variable domain: GAGVSQTPSNKVTEKGKYVELRCDPISGHTALYWYRQSLGQGPEFLIYFQGTGAADDSGLPNDRFFAVRPEGSVSTLKIQRTERGDSAVYLCASSLVMPNQETQYFGPGTRLLVL.

This clonotype has at least ten counts. The rearrangement uses TRBV7-2 and TRBJ2-3; D perhaps matches TRBD2 (5 bases). The length of the CDR3 is 16 residues. CDR1 is SGHTA, CDR2 FQGNSA, per germline. Trimming shortened V by 3 bases and J by 1 base, and 14 bases separated the two germline ends. The CDR3 region has the DNA TGTGCCAGCAGCTTTGCAGCTAGCACTGGCACAGATACGCAGTATTTT. Translation: CASSFAASTGTDTQYF.

This clonotype appeared a single time. The V and J genes are TRBV19 and TRBJ1-4; TRBD1 agrees at 7 bases. This CDR3 has 14 residues. The V gene's germline CDR1 is LNHDA and CDR2 SQIVND (reference sequence). V shed 7 bases, J shed 2 bases, and the junction held 4 bases outside the gene matches. The DNA for the CDR3 is TGTGCCAGTACTCCGACAGGGACTAATGAAAAACTGTTTTTT. Translated, it gives CASTPTGTNEKLFF.

The CDR3, as DNA: TGTGCCAGCAGCTTAGTCGGGGGGCTTAATGAAAAACTGTTTTTT. This translates into CASSLVGGLNEKLFF. V gene TRBV7-2 combines with J gene TRBJ1-4, with D maybe TRBD1 (6 bases). Germline V gene lookup returns CDR1 SGHTA and CDR2 FQGNSA. CDR3 length equals 15 residues. V lost 1 base, J lost 4 bases, and 10 bases lay in between. Full variable domain (rest looked up from reference TRBV7-2 and TRBJ1-4): GAGVSQSPSNKVTEKGKDVELRCDPISGHTALYWYRQSLGQGLEFLIYFQGNSAPDKSGLPSDRFSAERTGGSVSTLTIQRTQQEDSAVYLCASSLVGGLNEKLFFGSGTQLSVL.

This clonotype occurred a few times. V is TRBV28 and J is TRBJ1-6, with 10 bases aligning to TRBD1. Germline trimming cut 6 bases from V and 6 bases from J; bases unmatched to any gene: 2. Per the germline V gene, CDR1 is MDHEN and CDR2 is SYDVKM. The CDR3 sequence is 14 residues long. CDR3 bases: TGTGCCAGCAGCGGGACAGGGGTTAATTCACCCCTCCACTTT. Amino acids: CASSGTGVNSPLHF.

This clonotype was seen a few times. This chain connects TRBV5-4 to TRBJ2-5, with D unresolved. The V end was cut by 4 bases, the J end by 4 bases, with 14 bases between. Germline V gives CDR1 SGHNT, CDR2 YYREEE (reference sequence). The CDR3 is made up of 14 amino acids. The chain's CDR3 is CASSQPPPGETQYF. For the CDR3, the DNA is TGTGCCAGCAGCCAACCACCTCCCGGAGAGACCCAGTACTTC. The full variable domain, completed using reference TRBV5-4 and TRBJ2-5, is ETGVTQSPTHLIKTRGQQVTLRCSSQSGHNTVSWYQQALGQGPQFIFQYYREEENGRGNFPPRFSGLQFPNYSSELNVNALELDDSALYLCASSQPPPGETQYFGPGTRLLVL.

The genes are TRBV13 and TRBJ2-3; D perhaps matches TRBD1 (5 bases). V dropped 4 bases and J dropped 5 bases, with 10 bases sitting between them. Looked up from germline, CDR1 is PRHDT and CDR2 is FYEKMQ (reference sequence). The CDR3 sequence is 13 residues long. The CDR3 is CASSSLGQDTQYF. In DNA form, the CDR3 reads TGTGCCAGCAGCTCCTTAGGACAAGATACGCAGTATTTT.